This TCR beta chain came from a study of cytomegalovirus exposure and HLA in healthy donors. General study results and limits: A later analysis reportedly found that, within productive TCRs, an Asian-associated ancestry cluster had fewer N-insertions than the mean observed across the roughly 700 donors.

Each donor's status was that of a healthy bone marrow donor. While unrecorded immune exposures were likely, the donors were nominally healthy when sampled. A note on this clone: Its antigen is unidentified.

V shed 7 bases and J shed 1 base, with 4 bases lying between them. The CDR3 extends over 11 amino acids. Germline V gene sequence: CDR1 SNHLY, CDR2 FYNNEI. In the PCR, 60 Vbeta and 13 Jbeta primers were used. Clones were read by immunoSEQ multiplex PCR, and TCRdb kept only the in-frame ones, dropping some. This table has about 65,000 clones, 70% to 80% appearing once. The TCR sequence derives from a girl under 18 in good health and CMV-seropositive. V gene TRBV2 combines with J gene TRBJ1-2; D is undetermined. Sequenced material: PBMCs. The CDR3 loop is CASTHNYGYTF. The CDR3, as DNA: TGTGCCAGCACCCATAACTATGGCTACACCTTC.